The T cell receptor (beta chain) described here comes from a study of blood T cell repertoires in COVID-19. Study at large: Donors in the United States, Italy and Spain gave samples during acute or convalescent COVID-19.

In the original processing: Reference gene primers were amplified, and this amplification served to estimate nucleated cell counts. The table came from immunoSEQ multiplex PCR; TCRdb's copy has only in-frame clones and leaves some out. V, J and clone size reflect that table, while D and trimming were determined from the DNA. The sample holds a few hundred thousand clones; approximately 88% are singletons and the top ten take over 8%. Germline trimming cut 7 bases from V and 4 bases from J; bases unmatched to any gene: 6. Per the germline V gene, CDR1 is SNHLY and CDR2 is FYNNEI. This CDR3 contains 13 residues.

Sequencing was performed on peripheral blood. The chain employs TRBV2 and TRBJ2-5, with 7 bases aligning to TRBD1. The clonotype was recovered from a man between 18 and 35 years old with active or convalescent COVID-19. The CDR3 reads CASKVRGLETQYF. CDR3 DNA sequence: TGTGCCAGCAAGGTCAGGGGGTTAGAGACCCAGTACTTC.